What follows are 5 T cell receptor beta chains derived from one specimen sequenced in a study of control samples from healthy donors and cancer patients. Generated by immunoSEQ multiplex PCR, the TCRdb table keeps only in-frame clones and is missing some. The table shows about 130,000 clones, with roughly 94% occurring only once. The sequenced sample consisted of blood. The receptors stem from a man under 40 in good health.

CDR3 DNA sequence: TGCGCCAGCAGCCAGGAGGACAGGGTGAGCACTGAAGCTTTCTTT. This gives the protein CASSQEDRVSTEAFF. The V call is TRBV4-1, the J call TRBJ1-1, with TRBD1 matching 8 bases. Germline V lookup: CDR1 MGHRA, CDR2 YSYEKL. V dropped 3 bases and J dropped 4; count of bases not matched to a gene: 7. The CDR3 totals 15 residues.

This clone was seen once. This chain joins TRBV29-1 and TRBJ1-2; unclear D gene. Germline V CDR1 and CDR2: SQVTM, ANQGSEA. Deletions cut 0 bases from V and 4 bases from J, with 6 bases between. The CDR3 has 12 residues. Here the CDR3 DNA reads TGCAGCGTTGAAGAGGGTCTCTATGGCTACACCTTC. Protein product: CSVEEGLYGYTF.

The CDR3: CASSPGQGAYEQYF. In nucleotides, the CDR3 is TGTGCCAGCAGCCCCGGGCAGGGGGCTTACGAGCAGTACTTC. The V call is TRBV7-9, the J call TRBJ2-7; 8 nucleotides agree with TRBD1. CDR1 and CDR2 from the germline V gene are SEHNR and FQNEAQ (reference sequence). The CDR3 covers 14 residues. After removal of 5 bases from V and 4 bases from J, the junction contained 7 bases not matched to a gene. The entire variable domain, with the rest obtained from reference TRBV7-9 and TRBJ2-7, is as follows: DTGVSQNPRHKITKRGQNVTFRCDPISEHNRLYWYRQTLGQGPEFLTYFQNEAQLEKSRLLSDRFSAERPKGSFSTLEIQRTEQGDSAMYLCASSPGQGAYEQYFGPGTRLTVT.

The chain links TRBV15 to TRBJ2-1, with unresolved D. The CDR3 covers 14 residues. Germline V gene lookup returns CDR1 LNHNV and CDR2 YYDKDF (reference sequence). Trimming stripped 2 bases from V and 2 bases from J, with 7 bases between. The CDR3 loop is CATSRYSPYNEQFF. CDR3 sequence (DNA): TGTGCCACCAGCAGATATTCCCCCTACAATGAGCAGTTCTTC.

This CDR3 is CASSAGDGAYEQYF. CDR3 coding DNA: TGTGCCAGCAGTGCCGGTGACGGGGCCTACGAGCAGTACTTC. The chain recombines TRBV6-4 with TRBJ2-7; weak D call: TRBD2 (5 bases). The CDR3 runs to 14 residues. V shed 4 bases and J shed 2 bases, with 12 bases lying between them. Germline CDR1 reads MRHNA; CDR2 reads SNTAGT.